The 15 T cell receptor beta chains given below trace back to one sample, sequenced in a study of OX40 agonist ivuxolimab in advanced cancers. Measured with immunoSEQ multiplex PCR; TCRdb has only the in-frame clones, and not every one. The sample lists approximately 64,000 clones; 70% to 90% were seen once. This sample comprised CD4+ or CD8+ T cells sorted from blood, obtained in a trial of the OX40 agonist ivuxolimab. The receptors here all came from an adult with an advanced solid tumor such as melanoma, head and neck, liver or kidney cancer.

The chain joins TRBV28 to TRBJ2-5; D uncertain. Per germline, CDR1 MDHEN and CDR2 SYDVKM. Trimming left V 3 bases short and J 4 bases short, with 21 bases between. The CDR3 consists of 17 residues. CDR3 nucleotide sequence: TGTGCCAGCAGTTTGGGCCCTCACTACAACCCGGGAGAGACCCAGTACTTC. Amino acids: CASSLGPHYNPGETQYF.

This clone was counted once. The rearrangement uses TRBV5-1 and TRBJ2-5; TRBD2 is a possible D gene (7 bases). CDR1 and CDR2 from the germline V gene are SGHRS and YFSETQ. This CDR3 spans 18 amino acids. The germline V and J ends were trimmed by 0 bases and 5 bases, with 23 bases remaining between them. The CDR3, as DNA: TGCGCCAGCAGCTTGGCCCCTGGTGGGGGGGCCCCCGCTGAGACCCAGTACTTC. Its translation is CASSLAPGGGAPAETQYF.

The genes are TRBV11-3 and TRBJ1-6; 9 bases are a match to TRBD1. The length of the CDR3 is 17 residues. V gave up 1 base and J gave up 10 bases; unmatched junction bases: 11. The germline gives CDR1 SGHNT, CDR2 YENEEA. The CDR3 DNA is TGTGCCAGCAGCTTAGTGACCGGGACAGGGATGCGGTCACCCCTCCACTTT. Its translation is CASSLVTGTGMRSPLHF.

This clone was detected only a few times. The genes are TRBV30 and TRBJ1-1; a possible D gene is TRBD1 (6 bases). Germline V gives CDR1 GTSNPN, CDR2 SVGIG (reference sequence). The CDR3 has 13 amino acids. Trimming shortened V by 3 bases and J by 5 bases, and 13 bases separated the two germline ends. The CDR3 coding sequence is TGTGCCTGGAGCGGCGGGCAGGGGACTGAAGCTTTCTTT. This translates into CAWSGGQGTEAFF.

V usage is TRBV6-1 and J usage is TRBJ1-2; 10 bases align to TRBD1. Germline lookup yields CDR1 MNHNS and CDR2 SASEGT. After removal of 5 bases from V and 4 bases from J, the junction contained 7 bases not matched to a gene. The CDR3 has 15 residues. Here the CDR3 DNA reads TGTGCCAGCAGTACCTGGGGGGACAGGGGCTATGGCTACACCTTC. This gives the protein CASSTWGDRGYGYTF.

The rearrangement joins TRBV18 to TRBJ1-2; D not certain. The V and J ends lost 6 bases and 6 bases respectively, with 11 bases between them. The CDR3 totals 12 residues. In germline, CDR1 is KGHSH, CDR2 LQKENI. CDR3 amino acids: CASSPGEDGYTF. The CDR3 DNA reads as TGTGCCAGCTCCCCGGGAGAGGATGGCTACACCTTC.

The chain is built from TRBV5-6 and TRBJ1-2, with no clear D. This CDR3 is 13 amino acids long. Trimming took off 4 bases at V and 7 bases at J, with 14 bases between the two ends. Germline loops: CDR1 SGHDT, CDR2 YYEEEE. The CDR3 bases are TGTGCCAGCAGCCCCAGTTATGAGTCTGGCTACACCTTC. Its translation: CASSPSYESGYTF.

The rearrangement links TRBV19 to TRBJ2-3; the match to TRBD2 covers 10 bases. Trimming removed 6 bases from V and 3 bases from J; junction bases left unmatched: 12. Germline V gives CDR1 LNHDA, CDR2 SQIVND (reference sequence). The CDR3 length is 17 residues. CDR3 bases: TGTGCCAGTAGCCGAGAGCGGGGGGGCGTTGGGACAGATACGCAGTATTTT. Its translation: CASSRERGGVGTDTQYF.

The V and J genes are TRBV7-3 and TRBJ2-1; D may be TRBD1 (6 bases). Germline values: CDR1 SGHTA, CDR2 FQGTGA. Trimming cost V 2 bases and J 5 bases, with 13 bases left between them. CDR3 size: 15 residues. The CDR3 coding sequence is TGTGCCAGCAGCTTAGCAGGGACAAGGGACAATGAGCAGTTCTTC. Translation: CASSLAGTRDNEQFF.

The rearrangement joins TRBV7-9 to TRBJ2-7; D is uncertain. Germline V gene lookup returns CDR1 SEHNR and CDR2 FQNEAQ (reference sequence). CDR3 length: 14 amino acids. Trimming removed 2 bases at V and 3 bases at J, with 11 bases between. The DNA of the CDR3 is TGTGCCAGCAGCTTATCCTTAGAGAGCTACGAGCAGTACTTC. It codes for CASSLSLESYEQYF.

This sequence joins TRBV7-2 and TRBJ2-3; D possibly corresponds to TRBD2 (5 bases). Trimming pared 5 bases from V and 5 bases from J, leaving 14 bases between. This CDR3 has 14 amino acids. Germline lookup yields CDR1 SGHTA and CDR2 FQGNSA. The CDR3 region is CASSPAGSQDTQYF. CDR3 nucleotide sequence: TGTGCCAGCAGCCCTGCGGGTTCACAAGATACGCAGTATTTT.

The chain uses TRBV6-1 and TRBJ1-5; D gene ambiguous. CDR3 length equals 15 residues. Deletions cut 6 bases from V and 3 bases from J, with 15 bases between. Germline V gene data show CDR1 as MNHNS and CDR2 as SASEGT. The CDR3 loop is CASSASPWVNQPQHF. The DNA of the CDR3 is TGTGCCAGCAGCGCAAGCCCCTGGGTCAATCAGCCCCAGCATTTT.

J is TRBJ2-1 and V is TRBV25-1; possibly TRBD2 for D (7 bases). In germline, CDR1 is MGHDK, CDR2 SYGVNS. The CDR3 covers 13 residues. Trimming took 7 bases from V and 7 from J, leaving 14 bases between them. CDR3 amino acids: CASIGGPWNEQFF. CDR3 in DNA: TGTGCCAGCATCGGGGGGCCCTGGAATGAGCAGTTCTTC. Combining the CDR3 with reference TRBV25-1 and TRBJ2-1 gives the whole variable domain EADIYQTPRYLVIGTGKKITLECSQTMGHDKMYWYQQDPGMELHLIHYSYGVNSTEKGDLSSESTVSRIRTEHFPLTLESARPSHTSQYLCASIGGPWNEQFFGPGTRLTVL.

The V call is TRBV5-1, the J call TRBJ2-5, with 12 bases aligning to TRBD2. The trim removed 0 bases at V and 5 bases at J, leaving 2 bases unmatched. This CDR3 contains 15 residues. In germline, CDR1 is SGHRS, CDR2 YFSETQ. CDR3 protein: CASSLASGGAETQYF. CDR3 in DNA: TGCGCCAGCAGCTTGGCTAGCGGGGGGGCCGAGACCCAGTACTTC.

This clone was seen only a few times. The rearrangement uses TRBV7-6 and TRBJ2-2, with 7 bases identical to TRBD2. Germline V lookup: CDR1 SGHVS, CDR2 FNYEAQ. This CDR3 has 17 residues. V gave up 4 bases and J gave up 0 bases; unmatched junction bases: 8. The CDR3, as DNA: TGTGCCAGCAGCTGGAGTGGCGGGGGATCGAACACCGGGGAGCTGTTTTTT. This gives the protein CASSWSGGGSNTGELFF.